This TCR beta chain comes out of a study of blood T cell repertoires in COVID-19. Study as a whole: Samples representing acute and convalescent COVID-19 were sourced from the United States, Italy and Spain. PBMCs, B-cell-depleted T cells, or T cells provided the cDNA or gDNA that made up the material.

Clones were sequenced by immunoSEQ multiplex PCR, and TCRdb holds only the in-frame ones, with some missing. The sample includes almost 65,000 clones, more than 75% of them seen just once. Cohorts were determined from participant-reported clinical history. This clone was detected once. Germline V CDR1 and CDR2: SGHVS, FQNEAQ. The CDR3 has 15 residues. The trim removed 4 bases at V and 7 bases at J, leaving 13 bases unmatched. The chain is built from TRBV7-8 and TRBJ2-7; 7 nucleotides line up with TRBD1. The TCR comes from a woman between 40 and 50 years old who had recovered from COVID-19. The source material was PBMCs or T cells enriched from blood (not recorded which). The CDR3 coding sequence is TGTGCCAGCAGCTGGGGTTTCGGACAGGTTCAAGAGCAGTACTTC. It is translated as CASSWGFGQVQEQYF. Full variable domain (remainder filled in from reference TRBV7-8 and TRBJ2-7): GAGVSQSPRYKVAKRGQDVALRCDPISGHVSLFWYQQALGQGPEFLTYFQNEAQLDKSGLPSDRFFAERPEGSVSTLKIQRTQQEDSAVYLCASSWGFGQVQEQYFGPGTRLTVT.